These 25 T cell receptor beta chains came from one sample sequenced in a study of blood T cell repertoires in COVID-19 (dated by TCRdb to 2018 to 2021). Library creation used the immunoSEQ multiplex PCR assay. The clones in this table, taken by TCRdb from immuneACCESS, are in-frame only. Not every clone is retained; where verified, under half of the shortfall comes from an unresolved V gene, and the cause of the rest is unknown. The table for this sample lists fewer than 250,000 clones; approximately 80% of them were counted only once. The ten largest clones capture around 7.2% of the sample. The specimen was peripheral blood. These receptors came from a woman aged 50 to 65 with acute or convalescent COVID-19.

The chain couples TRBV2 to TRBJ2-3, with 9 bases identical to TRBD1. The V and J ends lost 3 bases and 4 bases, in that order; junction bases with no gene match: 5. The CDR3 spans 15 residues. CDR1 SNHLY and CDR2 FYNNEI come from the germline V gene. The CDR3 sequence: CASSDLGQGADTQYF. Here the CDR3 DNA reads TGTGCCAGCAGTGACCTGGGACAGGGCGCAGATACGCAGTATTTT. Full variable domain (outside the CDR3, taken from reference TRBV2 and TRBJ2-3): EPEVTQTPSHQVTQMGQEVILRCVPISNHLYFYWYRQILGQKVEFLVSFYNNEISEKSEIFDDQFSVERPDGSNFTLKIRSTKLEDSAMYFCASSDLGQGADTQYFGPGTRLTVL.

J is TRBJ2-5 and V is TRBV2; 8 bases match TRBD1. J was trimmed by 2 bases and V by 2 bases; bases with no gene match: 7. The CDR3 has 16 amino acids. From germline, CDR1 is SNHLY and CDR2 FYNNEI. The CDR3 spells CASSEQGTGRQETQYF. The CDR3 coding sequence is TGTGCCAGCAGTGAACAGGGGACAGGACGTCAAGAGACCCAGTACTTC.

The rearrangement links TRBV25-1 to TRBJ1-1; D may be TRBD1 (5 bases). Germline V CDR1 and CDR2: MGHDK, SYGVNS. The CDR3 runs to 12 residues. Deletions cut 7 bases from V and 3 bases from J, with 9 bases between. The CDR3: CASTRGDTEAFF. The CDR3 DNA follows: TGTGCCAGCACCCGGGGGGACACTGAAGCTTTCTTT.

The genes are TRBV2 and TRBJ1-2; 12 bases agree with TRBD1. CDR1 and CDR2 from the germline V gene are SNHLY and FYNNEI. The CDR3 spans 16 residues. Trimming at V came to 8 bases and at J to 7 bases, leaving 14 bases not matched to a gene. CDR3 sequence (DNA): TGTGCCAGCCCCTCGCAGGGGGACAGGGGGCAAGGTGGCTACACCTTC. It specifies CASPSQGDRGQGGYTF.

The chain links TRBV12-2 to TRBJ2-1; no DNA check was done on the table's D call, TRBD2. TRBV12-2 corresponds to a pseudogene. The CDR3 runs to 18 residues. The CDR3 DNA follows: TGTGCAAGTCGCCAGCCCGTCGGACTAGCGGGAGTCTACAATGAGCAGTTCTTC. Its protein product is CASRQPVGLAGVYNEQFF.

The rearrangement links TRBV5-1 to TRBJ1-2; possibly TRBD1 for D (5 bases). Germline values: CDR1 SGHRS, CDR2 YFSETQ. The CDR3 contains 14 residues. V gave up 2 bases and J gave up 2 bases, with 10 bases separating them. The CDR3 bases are TGCGCCAGCAGCTTCGGGGGGGAGAACTATGGCTACACCTTC. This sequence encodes CASSFGGENYGYTF.

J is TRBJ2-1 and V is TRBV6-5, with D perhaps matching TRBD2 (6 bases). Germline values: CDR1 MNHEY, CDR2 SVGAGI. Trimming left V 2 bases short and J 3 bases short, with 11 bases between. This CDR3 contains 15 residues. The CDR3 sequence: CASSYAVAVYNEQFF. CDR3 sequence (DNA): TGTGCCAGCAGTTACGCAGTAGCGGTCTACAATGAGCAGTTCTTC.

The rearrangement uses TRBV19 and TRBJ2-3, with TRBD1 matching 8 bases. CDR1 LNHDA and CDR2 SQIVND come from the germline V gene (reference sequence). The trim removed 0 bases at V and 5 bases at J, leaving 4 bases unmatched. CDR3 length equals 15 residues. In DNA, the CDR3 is TGTGCCAGTAGTATAGAAGGGACAGGCGGAGATACGCAGTATTTT. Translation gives CASSIEGTGGDTQYF.

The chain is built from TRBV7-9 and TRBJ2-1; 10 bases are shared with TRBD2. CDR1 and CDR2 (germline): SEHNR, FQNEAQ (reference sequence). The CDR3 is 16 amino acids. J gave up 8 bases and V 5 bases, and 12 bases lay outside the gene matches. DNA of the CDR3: TGTGCCAGCAGCGGTCAAGCGGGAGGGCGGCGCGATGAGCAGTTCTTC. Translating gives CASSGQAGGRRDEQFF. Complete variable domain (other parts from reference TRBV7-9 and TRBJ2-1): DTGVSQNPRHKITKRGQNVTFRCDPISEHNRLYWYRQTLGQGPEFLTYFQNEAQLEKSRLLSDRFSAERPKGSFSTLEIQRTEQGDSAMYLCASSGQAGGRRDEQFFGPGTRLTVL.

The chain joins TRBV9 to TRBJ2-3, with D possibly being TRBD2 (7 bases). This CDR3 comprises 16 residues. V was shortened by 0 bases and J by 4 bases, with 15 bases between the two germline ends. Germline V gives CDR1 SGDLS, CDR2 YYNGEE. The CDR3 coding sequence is TGTGCCAGCAGCGTAGCTGGGGGGGCCCGCCCAGATACGCAGTATTTT. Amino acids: CASSVAGGARPDTQYF.

The CDR3 coding sequence is TGTGCCAGCAGTGCCTCACAGGGGAGACAGTTCTTC. Amino acids: CASSASQGRQFF. The chain recombines TRBV25-1 with TRBJ2-1; 7 nucleotides line up with TRBD1. The CDR3 runs to 12 residues. Germline CDR1 is MGHDK and CDR2 is SYGVNS. Trimming removed 4 bases from V and 13 bases from J; junction bases left unmatched: 7.

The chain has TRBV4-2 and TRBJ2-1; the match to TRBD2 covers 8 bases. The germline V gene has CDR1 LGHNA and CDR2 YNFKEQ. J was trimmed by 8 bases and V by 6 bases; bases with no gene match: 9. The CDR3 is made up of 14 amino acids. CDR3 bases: TGTGCCAGCAGGAGCGGGAGCTTTCAGGATGAGCAGTTCTTC. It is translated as CASRSGSFQDEQFF.

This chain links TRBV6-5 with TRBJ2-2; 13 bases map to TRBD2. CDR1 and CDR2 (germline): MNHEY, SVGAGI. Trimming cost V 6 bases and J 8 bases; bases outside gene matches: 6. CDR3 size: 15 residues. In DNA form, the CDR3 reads TGTGCCAGCAGGCGGACTAGCGGGAGTTTAGGGGAGCTGTTTTTT. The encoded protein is CASRRTSGSLGELFF.

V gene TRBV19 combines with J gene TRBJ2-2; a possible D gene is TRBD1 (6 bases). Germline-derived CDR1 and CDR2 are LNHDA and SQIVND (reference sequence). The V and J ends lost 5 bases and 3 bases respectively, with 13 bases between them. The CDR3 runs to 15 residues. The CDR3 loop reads CASSSGVVYTGELFF. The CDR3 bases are TGTGCCAGTAGTTCAGGGGTTGTGTACACCGGGGAGCTGTTTTTT.

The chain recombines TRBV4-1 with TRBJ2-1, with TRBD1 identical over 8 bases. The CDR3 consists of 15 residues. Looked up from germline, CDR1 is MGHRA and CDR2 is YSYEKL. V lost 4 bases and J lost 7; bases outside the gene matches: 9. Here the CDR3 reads CASSPHGQGSNEQFF. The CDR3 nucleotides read TGCGCCAGCAGCCCCCACGGACAGGGATCTAATGAGCAGTTCTTC.

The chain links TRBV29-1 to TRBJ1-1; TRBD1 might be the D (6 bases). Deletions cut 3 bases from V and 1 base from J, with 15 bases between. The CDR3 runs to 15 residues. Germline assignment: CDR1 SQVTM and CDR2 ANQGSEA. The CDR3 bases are TGCAGCGTTGATACGCAGGGGCAGGAGAACACTGAAGCTTTCTTT. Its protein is CSVDTQGQENTEAFF.

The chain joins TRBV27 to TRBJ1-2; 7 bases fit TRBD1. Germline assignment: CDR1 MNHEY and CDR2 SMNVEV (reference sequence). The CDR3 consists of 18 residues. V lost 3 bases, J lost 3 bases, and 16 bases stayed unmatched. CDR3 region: CASSFSYHRDSVDYGYTF. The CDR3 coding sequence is TGTGCCAGCAGTTTTTCTTACCACCGGGACAGCGTGGACTATGGCTACACCTTC.

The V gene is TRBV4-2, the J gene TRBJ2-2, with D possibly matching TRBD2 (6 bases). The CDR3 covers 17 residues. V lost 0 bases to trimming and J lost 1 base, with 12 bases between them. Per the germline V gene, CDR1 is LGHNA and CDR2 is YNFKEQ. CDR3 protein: CASSQDRGTRNTGELFF. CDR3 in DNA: TGTGCCAGCAGCCAAGATCGGGGGACTCGGAACACCGGGGAGCTGTTTTTT.

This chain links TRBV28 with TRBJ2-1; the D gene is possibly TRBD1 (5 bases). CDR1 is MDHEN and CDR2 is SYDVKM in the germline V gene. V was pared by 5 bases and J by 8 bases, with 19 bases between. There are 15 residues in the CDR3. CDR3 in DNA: TGTGCCAGCAGTCTAGACAGTGGGATGGTCGATGAGCAGTTCTTC. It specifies CASSLDSGMVDEQFF.

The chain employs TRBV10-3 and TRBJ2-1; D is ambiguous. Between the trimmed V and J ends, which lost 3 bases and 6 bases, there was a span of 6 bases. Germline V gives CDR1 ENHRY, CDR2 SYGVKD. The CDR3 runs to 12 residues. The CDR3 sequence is CAISDSSNEQFF. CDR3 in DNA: TGTGCCATCAGTGATAGTAGCAATGAGCAGTTCTTC.

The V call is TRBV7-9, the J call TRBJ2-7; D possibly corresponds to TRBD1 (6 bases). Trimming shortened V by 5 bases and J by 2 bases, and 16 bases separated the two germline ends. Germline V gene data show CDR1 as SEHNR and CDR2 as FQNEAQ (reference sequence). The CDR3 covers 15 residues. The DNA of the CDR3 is TGTGCCAGCAGCATGACCGGGACACCCACCTACGAGCAGTACTTC. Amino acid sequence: CASSMTGTPTYEQYF. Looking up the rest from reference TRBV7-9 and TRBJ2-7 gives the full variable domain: DTGVSQNPRHKITKRGQNVTFRCDPISEHNRLYWYRQTLGQGPEFLTYFQNEAQLEKSRLLSDRFSAERPKGSFSTLEIQRTEQGDSAMYLCASSMTGTPTYEQYFGPGTRLTVT.

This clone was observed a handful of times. CDR3 nucleotide sequence: TGTGCCAGCAGCTTAGCAAGCGTCGGAGGGGTGAACACTGAAGCTTTCTTT. Protein sequence: CASSLASVGGVNTEAFF. The chain carries TRBV7-9 and TRBJ1-1, with D tentatively TRBD1 (5 bases). This CDR3 comprises 17 residues. Trimming removed 0 bases at V and 0 bases at J, with 14 bases between. Germline CDR1 is SEHNR and CDR2 is FQNEAQ (reference sequence).

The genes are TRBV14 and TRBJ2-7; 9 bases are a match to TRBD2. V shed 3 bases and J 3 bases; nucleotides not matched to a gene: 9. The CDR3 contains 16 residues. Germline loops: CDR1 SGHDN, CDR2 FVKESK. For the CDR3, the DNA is TGTGCCAGCAGCCAGAGCGGGGGGACTGCACTCTACGAGCAGTACTTC. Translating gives CASSQSGGTALYEQYF.

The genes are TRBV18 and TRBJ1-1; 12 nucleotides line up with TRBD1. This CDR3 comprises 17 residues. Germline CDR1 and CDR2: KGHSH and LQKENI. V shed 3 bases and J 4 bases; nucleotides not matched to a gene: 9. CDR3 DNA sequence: TGTGCCAGCTCACCCTCGGGACAGGGGGCGCCGGGCACTGAAGCTTTCTTT. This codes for CASSPSGQGAPGTEAFF.

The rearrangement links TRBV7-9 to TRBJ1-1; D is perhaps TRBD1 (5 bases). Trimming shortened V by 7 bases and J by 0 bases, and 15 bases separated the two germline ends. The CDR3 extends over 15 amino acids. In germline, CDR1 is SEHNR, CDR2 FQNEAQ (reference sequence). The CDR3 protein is CASILGRQMNTEAFF. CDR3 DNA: TGTGCCAGCATCCTCGGCCGACAGATGAACACTGAAGCTTTCTTT.